The present T cell receptor beta chain was sequenced within a study of T-cell memory formation after mild COVID-19. TCRdb reprocessed the 5' RACE reads via MiXCR and lists one record per CDR3 protein. Counted here are hundreds of thousands of distinct CDR3 sequences, roughly 19% occurring once; the ten biggest clones make up around 21%. Germline CDR1 is SGHTA and CDR2 is FQGNSA. V was pared by 0 bases and J by 4 bases, with 7 bases of the junction left unmatched. The CDR3 runs to 16 residues. The sequencing sample was made of PBMCs or a T cell subset sorted from them (not recorded which). The chain recombines TRBV7-2 with TRBJ2-3; 7 positions agree with TRBD2. The receptor was derived from a man younger than 30 who had mild COVID-19 (a few samples of this study predate the infection). Cell type and time point are not known. The CDR3 coding sequence is TGTGCCAGCAGCTTAGCGGTCGGACTAGTTCCAGATACGCAGTATTTT. This sequence encodes CASSLAVGLVPDTQYF.